A single T cell receptor beta chain is shown here with its context. Then a second PCR, running about 6 to 11 cycles, was carried out with a sample-barcoded 5' primer and a J-beta primer mix. TCRdb itself ran the 5' RACE reads through MiXCR, one entry per CDR3 protein. The table includes 1.5 million to 2 million distinct CDR3 sequences, approximately 50% detected once. The data are from a study of blood T cells in healthy people across ages. The CDR3 is 15 amino acids. The V gene end was trimmed by 3 bases and the J gene end by 3 bases; junction bases not matched to a gene: 8. Germline CDR1 SGHVS, CDR2 FNYEAQ.

Sequencing was carried out using blood. The TCR comes from a woman between 40 and 50 years old in good health. This chain joins TRBV7-6 and TRBJ2-7, with 7 bases matching TRBD2. The chain's CDR3 is CASSFSAGEGYEQYF. The DNA for the CDR3 is TGTGCCAGCAGCTTTTCTGCGGGGGAAGGCTACGAGCAGTACTTC. Full variable domain (rest looked up from reference TRBV7-6 and TRBJ2-7): GAGVSQSPRYKVTKRGQDVALRCDPISGHVSLYWYRQALGQGPEFLTYFNYEAQQDKSGLPNDRFSAERPEGSISTLTIQRTEQRDSAMYRCASSFSAGEGYEQYFGPGTRLTVT.